Listed below are T cell receptor beta chains from one sample, sequenced in a study of shared clonotypes between healthy human individuals. Libraries were prepared by immunoSEQ multiplex PCR; TCRdb keeps only in-frame clonotypes and omits some of them. This sample has approximately 2,300,000 clones, with approximately 90% found just once. Sequencing was carried out using naive CD4+ T cells from PBMCs. The source is a man younger than 35 in good health. Some clones in this sample may be carry-over from other donors' samples. CDR3s include the opening cysteine and the closing phenylalanine or tryptophan. The D gene is left open where the match is weak. Some rows have no size entry. The others give once, few or many, or a class for an expanded clone.

v_gene	abundance	j_gene	d_gene	CDR3aa	CDR3nt
TRBV6-5	-	TRBJ1-5	-	CASSPTGGNQPQHF	TGTGCCAGCAGCCCAACGGGTGGCAATCAGCCCCAGCATTTT
TRBV4-2	-	TRBJ1-1	-	CASSQDVNTEAFF	TGTGCCAGCAGCCAAGATGTGAACACTGAAGCTTTCTTT
TRBV29-1	-	TRBJ2-5	TRBD2	CSVEWLAGPIQETQYF	TGCAGCGTTGAGTGGCTAGCGGGACCGATTCAAGAGACCCAGTACTTC
TRBV28	-	TRBJ2-1	TRBD2	CASRISGLAGGPDNEQFF	TGTGCCAGCAGAATCTCGGGACTAGCGGGAGGCCCCGACAATGAGCAGTTCTTC
TRBV13	-	TRBJ2-3	-	CASSLGMTDTQYF	TGTGCCAGCAGCTTAGGTATGACAGATACGCAGTATTTT
TRBV18	-	TRBJ2-1	TRBD2	CASSPSTSGSFYNEQFF	TGTGCCAGCTCACCGTCGACTAGCGGGAGTTTCTACAATGAGCAGTTCTTC
TRBV6-4	-	TRBJ2-1	TRBD2	CASSDSASGSNEQFF	TGTGCCAGCAGTGACTCGGCTAGCGGGAGCAATGAGCAGTTCTTC
TRBV10-1	-	TRBJ1-2	TRBD1	CASSRDRLYGYTF	TGCGCCAGCAGTCGGGACAGACTCTATGGCTACACCTTC
TRBV19	-	TRBJ2-3	TRBD1	CASSATGESTDTQYF	TGTGCCAGTAGTGCTACAGGGGAGAGCACAGATACGCAGTATTTT
TRBV28	-	TRBJ1-1	-	CASSSGTTEAFF	TGTGCCAGCAGTTCCGGGACCACTGAAGCTTTCTTT
TRBV6-1	-	TRBJ1-1	TRBD1	CASSPDRTNTEAFF	TGTGCCAGCAGTCCGGACAGGACGAACACTGAAGCTTTCTTT
TRBV30	-	TRBJ2-5	TRBD2	CAWSLGTIQTQYF	TGTGCCTGGAGCTTAGGGACTATCCAGACCCAGTACTTC
TRBV18	-	TRBJ2-1	-	CASSRMTRANEQFF	TGTGCCAGCTCACGAATGACTAGAGCCAATGAGCAGTTCTTC
TRBV19	-	TRBJ2-3	TRBD1	CASSIRQGASTDTQYF	TGTGCCAGTAGTATTCGACAGGGGGCTTCAACAGATACGCAGTATTTT
TRBV11-3	once	TRBJ2-7	-	CASSFSGGAYEQYF	TGTGCCAGCAGCTTTAGCGGAGGCGCCTACGAGCAGTACTTC
TRBV4-1	-	TRBJ2-3	TRBD2	CASSQDLWTSGRTLLGTDTQYF	TGCGCCAGCAGCCAAGATCTTTGGACTAGCGGGAGAACACTCCTCGGCACAGATACGCAGTATTTT
TRBV2	once	TRBJ1-1	-	CASSGTANTEAFF	TGTGCCAGCAGCGGGACGGCTAACACTGAAGCTTTCTTT
TRBV7-9	-	TRBJ1-2	-	CASRRTTGYGYTF	TGTGCCAGCAGACGCACTACTGGCTATGGCTACACCTTC
TRBV6-5	-	TRBJ2-7	TRBD1	CASRRTGAQSYEQYF	TGTGCCAGCAGGAGGACAGGGGCCCAGTCCTACGAGCAGTACTTC
TRBV6-4	-	TRBJ2-1	TRBD1	CASSVSAGGRYNEQFF	TGTGCCAGCAGTGTCTCAGCAGGGGGCCGCTACAATGAGCAGTTCTTC
TRBV7-9	-	TRBJ2-7	-	CASSLISVSYEQYF	TGTGCCAGCAGCTTAATAAGCGTCTCCTACGAGCAGTACTTC
TRBV5-4	-	TRBJ2-3	-	CASSLAGWGPDTQYF	TGTGCCAGCAGCTTGGCGGGGTGGGGACCAGATACGCAGTATTTT
TRBV28	-	TRBJ1-2	-	CASSLRGVGYTF	TGTGCCAGCAGTTTACGCGGGGTTGGCTACACCTTC
TRBV11-2	-	TRBJ1-2	-	CASQTGTHYGYTF	TGTGCCAGCCAGACCGGGACACACTATGGCTACACCTTC
TRBV7-9	-	TRBJ1-1	-	CASSLGHLNTEAFF	TGTGCCAGCAGCTTAGGACACTTGAACACTGAAGCTTTCTTT
TRBV5-1	-	TRBJ2-1	-	CASSLSRGSYNEQFF	TGCGCCAGCAGCTTGTCTCGGGGGTCCTACAATGAGCAGTTCTTC
TRBV7-2	-	TRBJ1-1	-	CASSRHPLNLAFF	TGTGCCAGCAGCCGACACCCCTTAAATTTAGCTTTCTTT
TRBV11-2	-	TRBJ2-3	-	CASSLGFRGSADTQYF	TGTGCCAGCAGCTTAGGATTCCGGGGTAGCGCAGATACGCAGTATTTT
TRBV28	-	TRBJ1-1	TRBD1	CASSSTGGATEAFF	TGTGCCAGCAGTTCTACAGGGGGGGCCACTGAAGCTTTCTTT
TRBV5-1	-	TRBJ1-4	-	CASSLGDSGDEKLFF	TGCGCCAGCAGCTTGGGGGACTCCGGGGATGAAAAACTGTTTTTT
TRBV6-5	-	TRBJ2-2	-	CASSYGPSDTGELFF	TGTGCCAGCAGTTACGGGCCCTCGGACACCGGGGAGCTGTTTTTT
TRBV6-1	-	TRBJ1-4	-	CASSRAGLTNEKLFF	TGTGCCAGCAGCCGGGCAGGGTTAACTAATGAAAAACTGTTTTTT
TRBV10-3	-	TRBJ1-4	-	CAISDPGEKLFF	TGTGCCATCAGTGACCCCGGGGAAAAACTGTTTTTT
TRBV27	-	TRBJ2-5	-	CASGDLWGTQYF	TGTGCCAGCGGGGACTTGTGGGGGACCCAGTACTTC
TRBV5-1	once	TRBJ1-1	TRBD1	CASSGTSGGWAEAFF	TGCGCCAGCAGCGGAACCTCAGGGGGCTGGGCTGAAGCTTTCTTT